Below, 4 T cell receptor beta chains from the same sample are listed, as sequenced in a study of spatial heterogeneity in lung cancer. This sample's time point: blood at routine non-recurrence follow-up after resection. The study sequenced unsorted whole RNA from tumor, nontumor lung or frozen PBMC. A single record per CDR3 protein comes from TCRdb applying MiXCR to the 5' RACE reads. Among about 120,000 distinct CDR3 sequences listed, 10% to 15% were seen once. The sequenced sample was PBMCs, obtained at follow-up. These TCRs come from a male donor with early-stage non-small cell lung cancer.

The gene calls are TRBV5-4 and TRBJ1-3, with D perhaps matching TRBD1 (5 bases). The ends were cut back, 1 base at V and 3 bases at J, with 11 bases in the middle. The CDR3 covers 15 residues. Germline CDR1 is SGHNT and CDR2 is YYREEE (reference sequence). As DNA, the CDR3 is TGTGCCAGCAGCTTGAAGGGGTTAGGTGGAAACACCATATATTTT. Translating it yields CASSLKGLGGNTIYF.

The chain links TRBV3-1 to TRBJ1-6; D is perhaps TRBD1 (6 bases). The V end was cut by 4 bases, the J end by 5 bases, with 15 bases between. The CDR3 is made up of 16 amino acids. Germline-derived CDR1 and CDR2 are LGHDT and YNNKEL (reference sequence). CDR3 loop: CASSLRPGGDNSPLHF. The CDR3 DNA is TGTGCCAGCAGCCTTAGACCGGGGGGCGATAATTCACCCCTCCACTTT. The variable domain in full, completed from reference TRBV3-1 and TRBJ1-6, reads DTAVSQTPKYLVTQMGNDKSIKCEQNLGHDTMYWYKQDSKKFLKIMFSYNNKELIINETVPNRFSPKSPDKAHLNLHINSLELGDSAVYFCASSLRPGGDNSPLHFGNGTRLTVT.

This clonotype has just a few counts. V gene TRBV20-1 combines with J gene TRBJ1-3; D is perhaps TRBD1 (6 bases). V lost 1 base, J lost 6 bases, and 16 bases lay in between. From germline, CDR1 is DFQATT and CDR2 SNEGSKA (reference sequence). CDR3 length equals 15 residues. The CDR3 loop reads CSARAPTGRENTIYF. The CDR3 bases are TGCAGTGCTAGAGCCCCGACAGGAAGGGAAAACACCATATATTTT.

The chain uses TRBV28 and TRBJ1-1; D is unresolved. The CDR3 runs 11 residues. Germline CDR1 MDHEN, CDR2 SYDVKM. Written as DNA, the CDR3 is TGTGGAACGGCGGTGAACACTGAAGCTTTCTTT. The encoded protein is CGTAVNTEAFF.